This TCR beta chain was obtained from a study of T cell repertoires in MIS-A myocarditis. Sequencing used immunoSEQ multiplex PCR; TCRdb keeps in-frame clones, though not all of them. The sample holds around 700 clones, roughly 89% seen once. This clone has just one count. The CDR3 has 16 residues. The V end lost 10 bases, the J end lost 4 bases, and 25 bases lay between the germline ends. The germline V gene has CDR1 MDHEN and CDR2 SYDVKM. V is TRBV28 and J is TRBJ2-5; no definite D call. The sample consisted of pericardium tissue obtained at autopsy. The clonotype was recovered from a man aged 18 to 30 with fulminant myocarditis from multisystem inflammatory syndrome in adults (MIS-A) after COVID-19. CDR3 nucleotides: TGTGCCACCTCTCGGAGAGTCCGTGCTGGGATAGAGACCCAGTACTTC. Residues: CATSRRVRAGIETQYF. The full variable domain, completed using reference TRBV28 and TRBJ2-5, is DVKVTQSSRYLVKRTGEKVFLECVQDMDHENMFWYRQDPGLGLRLIYFSYDVKMKEKGDIPEGYSVSREKKERFSLILESASTNQTSMYLCATSRRVRAGIETQYFGPGTRLLVL.